This T cell receptor (beta chain) was obtained from a study of CD8 T cells in Susac syndrome. The sample holds one count of this clonotype. The ends were cut back, 4 bases at V and 10 bases at J, with 17 bases in the middle. This CDR3 spans 14 amino acids. Random hexamers were used to reverse transcribe an amount of roughly 0.5 to 1 ug RNA. TCR beta CDR3 was amplified by immunoSEQ multiplex PCR. This amplification extended across 54 Vbeta and 13 Jbeta segments. TCRdb re-called the immunoSEQ multiplex PCR reads with MiXCR, one entry per CDR3 protein. The data hold about 85,000 distinct CDR3 sequences, with approximately 95% observed a single time.

This TCR was recovered from a human donor with Susac syndrome. The chain joins TRBV12-3 or TRBV12-4 to TRBJ2-1; D possibly matches TRBD1 or TRBD2 (5 bases each). Source material: CD8+ T cells from PBMCs. The CDR3 reads CASSWPGTEGEQFF. In DNA, the CDR3 is TGTGCCAGCAGTTGGCCAGGGACGGAAGGAGAGCAGTTCTTC.